The rows below give T cell receptor beta chains drawn from one sample of a study of T-cell memory formation after mild COVID-19. Via MiXCR, TCRdb re-called the 5' RACE reads, giving one row per CDR3 protein. The sample has more than 300,000 distinct CDR3 sequences; approximately 15% are singletons. Source material: PBMCs or a T cell subset sorted from them (not recorded which). The receptors derive from a man aged 18 to 30 who had mild COVID-19 (a few samples of this study predate the infection). Cell type and time point are not known. CDR3s include the opening cysteine and the closing phenylalanine or tryptophan. Each record gives: J gene, V gene, D gene, clone size, CDR3 protein, CDR3 DNA. D genes are given only for firm matches. Size is omitted from some rows. Given values are once, few, many or a class for expanded clones.

TRBJ2-1 TRBV18 TRBD1 NA CASSLTWTGDNEQFF TGTGCCAGCTCACTCACGTGGACAGGGGACAATGAGCAGTTCTTC
TRBJ2-5 TRBV23-1 TRBD1 many CASSQSRGQFQETQYF TGCGCCAGCAGTCAATCGAGGGGACAGTTCCAAGAGACCCAGTACTTC
TRBJ2-1 TRBV6-1 TRBD2 few CASSEKGELAGDSFGEQFF TGTGCCAGCAGTGAAAAGGGGGAACTAGCGGGGGACTCCTTTGGTGAGCAGTTCTTC
TRBJ2-1 TRBV10-2 NA many CASNGGVNEQFF TGCGCCAGCAACGGCGGGGTCAATGAGCAGTTCTTC
TRBJ2-5 TRBV11-2 NA NA CASSPVWVSETQYF TGTGCCAGCAGCCCCGTTTGGGTAAGCGAGACCCAGTACTTC
TRBJ1-2 TRBV6-2/TRBV6-3 NA NA CASSYPTGLNPGYTF TGTGCCAGCAGTTACCCAACCGGACTTAATCCTGGCTACACCTTC
TRBJ2-3 TRBV20-1 NA many CSARDHLASSAGPYF TGCAGTGCTAGAGATCACCTAGCGTCCTCAGCCGGTCCGTATTTT
TRBJ2-5 TRBV12-3/TRBV12-4 TRBD2 NA CASSDSSGGRETQYF TGTGCCAGCAGTGATTCTAGCGGGGGGAGGGAGACCCAGTACTTC
TRBJ2-5 TRBV5-1 TRBD2 few CASSSGGPETQYF TGCGCCAGCAGCAGCGGGGGGCCAGAGACCCAGTACTTC
TRBJ2-3 TRBV12-3/TRBV12-4 NA NA CASTMRRGGTDTQYF TGTGCCAGCACCATGAGGAGGGGCGGCACAGATACGCAGTATTTT
TRBJ2-7 TRBV27 NA NA CASSLAGARYEQYF TGTGCCAGCAGTTTGGCAGGGGCGAGGTACGAGCAGTACTTC
TRBJ2-3 TRBV5-1 NA many CASSLFTASSTDTQYF TGCGCCAGCAGCTTGTTTACGGCATCTAGCACAGATACGCAGTATTTT
TRBJ2-7 TRBV5-1 TRBD1 NA CASSFEQGYEQYF TGCGCCAGCAGCTTTGAACAGGGGTACGAGCAGTACTTC
TRBJ2-1 TRBV29-1 NA NA CSVDQVNEQFF TGCAGCGTTGACCAGGTCAATGAGCAGTTCTTC
TRBJ1-2 TRBV3-1 NA few CASSQGTVNYGYTF TGTGCCAGCAGCCAAGGGACAGTAAACTATGGCTACACCTTC
TRBJ2-1 TRBV12-3/TRBV12-4 NA many CASSLAAQGSSYNEQFF TGTGCCAGCAGTTTAGCGGCCCAGGGGAGCTCCTACAATGAGCAGTTCTTC
TRBJ2-3 TRBV4-3 NA few CASSLQAVGTDTQYF TGCGCCAGCAGCCTACAGGCAGTAGGCACAGATACGCAGTATTTT
TRBJ2-1 TRBV7-3 NA few CASSLGQGLRNEQFF TGTGCCAGCAGCTTAGGGCAGGGCTTAAGAAATGAGCAGTTCTTC
TRBJ2-2 TRBV12-3/TRBV12-4 NA NA CASSLALGAGGELFF TGTGCCAGCAGTTTAGCCCTTGGGGCGGGCGGGGAGCTGTTTTTT
TRBJ2-3 TRBV11-2 NA NA CASSFRGVADTQYF TGTGCCAGCAGCTTTAGAGGGGTAGCAGATACGCAGTATTTT
TRBJ2-1 TRBV7-2 NA many CASSLAGPVSSYNEQFF TGTGCCAGCAGCTTAGCGGGGCCGGTTAGCTCCTACAATGAGCAGTTCTTC
TRBJ2-1 TRBV5-1 TRBD2 few CASSPGSSGGNEQFF TGCGCCAGCAGCCCGGGTTCTAGCGGGGGTAATGAGCAGTTCTTC
TRBJ1-2 TRBV12-3/TRBV12-4 NA NA CASSFGRTYAGYTF TGTGCCAGCAGTTTCGGTCGGACCTATGCCGGCTACACCTTC
TRBJ2-2 TRBV6-6 TRBD1 NA CASSHRQGENTGELFF TGTGCCAGCAGTCACCGACAGGGGGAGAACACCGGGGAGCTGTTTTTT
TRBJ2-4 TRBV20-1 TRBD2 NA CSAQPGLAVKNIQYF TGCAGTGCACAACCGGGACTAGCGGTCAAAAACATTCAGTACTTC
TRBJ2-3 TRBV20-1 NA NA CSARDGGGPTDTQYF TGCAGTGCTAGAGATGGAGGGGGGCCCACAGATACGCAGTATTTT
TRBJ2-3 TRBV2 TRBD2 once CASTREVAGGTDTQYF TGTGCCAGCACTCGAGAGGTAGCGGGGGGCACAGATACGCAGTATTTT
TRBJ1-5 TRBV27 NA NA CASSFEGMDNQPQHF TGTGCCAGCAGTTTCGAAGGCATGGACAATCAGCCCCAGCATTTT
TRBJ2-1 TRBV7-9 NA NA CASSLGVRRNEQFF TGTGCCAGCAGCTTAGGGGTAAGGAGGAATGAGCAGTTCTTC
TRBJ1-6 TRBV14 NA few CASSPFKLRNSPLHF TGTGCCAGCAGCCCCTTTAAGCTACGTAATTCACCCCTCCACTTT
TRBJ2-7 TRBV12-3/TRBV12-4 NA many CASSLDGNPYEQYF TGTGCCAGCAGTTTAGACGGGAACCCGTACGAGCAGTACTTC
TRBJ1-6 TRBV4-3 NA many CASSQDWLGGISYNSPLHF TGCGCCAGCAGCCAAGATTGGTTGGGCGGGATCTCCTATAATTCACCCCTCCACTTT
TRBJ2-3 TRBV28 NA NA CASSRLAEYTDTQYF TGTGCCAGCAGCCGCCTTGCAGAATACACAGATACGCAGTATTTT
TRBJ2-1 TRBV7-9 NA many CASSQESSYNEQFF TGTGCCAGCAGTCAGGAGAGCTCCTACAATGAGCAGTTCTTC
TRBJ1-3 TRBV10-3 NA few CAISGREVDGNTIYF TGTGCCATCAGTGGTCGCGAGGTGGACGGAAACACCATATATTTT
TRBJ2-5 TRBV12-3/TRBV12-4 NA NA CASSLLGPGRETQYF TGTGCCAGCAGTTTACTCGGTCCAGGGCGAGAGACCCAGTACTTC
TRBJ2-6 TRBV2 TRBD2 NA CASSAQGGRANVLTF TGTGCCAGCAGCGCCCAGGGAGGGCGGGCCAACGTCCTGACTTTC
TRBJ1-5 TRBV19 NA NA CASTGWGSNQPQHF TGTGCCAGTACCGGGTGGGGTAGCAATCAGCCCCAGCATTTT
TRBJ1-2 TRBV7-9 NA NA CASSLEVRGYTF TGTGCCAGCAGCTTAGAAGTAAGAGGCTACACCTTC
TRBJ2-1 TRBV20-1 TRBD2 few CSARKRGDSYNEQFF TGCAGTGCCAGAAAGCGGGGGGACTCCTACAATGAGCAGTTCTTC
TRBJ2-1 TRBV4-1 NA NA CASSQDGAGLAEEQFF TGCGCCAGCAGCCAAGATGGAGCGGGCCTGGCTGAGGAGCAGTTCTTC
TRBJ1-6 TRBV5-1 NA few CASHREEGNSPLHF TGCGCCAGTCACAGGGAAGAGGGTAATTCACCCCTCCACTTT
TRBJ2-2 TRBV7-2 NA many CASSLWTMTGELFF TGTGCCAGCAGCTTATGGACCATGACCGGGGAGCTGTTTTTT
TRBJ2-2 TRBV7-9 NA many CASSFPQGKSGELFF TGTGCCAGCAGCTTCCCCCAGGGGAAGTCCGGGGAGCTGTTTTTT
TRBJ1-5 TRBV7-2 NA many CASSREVNQPQHF TGTGCCAGCAGCAGGGAGGTCAATCAGCCCCAGCATTTT